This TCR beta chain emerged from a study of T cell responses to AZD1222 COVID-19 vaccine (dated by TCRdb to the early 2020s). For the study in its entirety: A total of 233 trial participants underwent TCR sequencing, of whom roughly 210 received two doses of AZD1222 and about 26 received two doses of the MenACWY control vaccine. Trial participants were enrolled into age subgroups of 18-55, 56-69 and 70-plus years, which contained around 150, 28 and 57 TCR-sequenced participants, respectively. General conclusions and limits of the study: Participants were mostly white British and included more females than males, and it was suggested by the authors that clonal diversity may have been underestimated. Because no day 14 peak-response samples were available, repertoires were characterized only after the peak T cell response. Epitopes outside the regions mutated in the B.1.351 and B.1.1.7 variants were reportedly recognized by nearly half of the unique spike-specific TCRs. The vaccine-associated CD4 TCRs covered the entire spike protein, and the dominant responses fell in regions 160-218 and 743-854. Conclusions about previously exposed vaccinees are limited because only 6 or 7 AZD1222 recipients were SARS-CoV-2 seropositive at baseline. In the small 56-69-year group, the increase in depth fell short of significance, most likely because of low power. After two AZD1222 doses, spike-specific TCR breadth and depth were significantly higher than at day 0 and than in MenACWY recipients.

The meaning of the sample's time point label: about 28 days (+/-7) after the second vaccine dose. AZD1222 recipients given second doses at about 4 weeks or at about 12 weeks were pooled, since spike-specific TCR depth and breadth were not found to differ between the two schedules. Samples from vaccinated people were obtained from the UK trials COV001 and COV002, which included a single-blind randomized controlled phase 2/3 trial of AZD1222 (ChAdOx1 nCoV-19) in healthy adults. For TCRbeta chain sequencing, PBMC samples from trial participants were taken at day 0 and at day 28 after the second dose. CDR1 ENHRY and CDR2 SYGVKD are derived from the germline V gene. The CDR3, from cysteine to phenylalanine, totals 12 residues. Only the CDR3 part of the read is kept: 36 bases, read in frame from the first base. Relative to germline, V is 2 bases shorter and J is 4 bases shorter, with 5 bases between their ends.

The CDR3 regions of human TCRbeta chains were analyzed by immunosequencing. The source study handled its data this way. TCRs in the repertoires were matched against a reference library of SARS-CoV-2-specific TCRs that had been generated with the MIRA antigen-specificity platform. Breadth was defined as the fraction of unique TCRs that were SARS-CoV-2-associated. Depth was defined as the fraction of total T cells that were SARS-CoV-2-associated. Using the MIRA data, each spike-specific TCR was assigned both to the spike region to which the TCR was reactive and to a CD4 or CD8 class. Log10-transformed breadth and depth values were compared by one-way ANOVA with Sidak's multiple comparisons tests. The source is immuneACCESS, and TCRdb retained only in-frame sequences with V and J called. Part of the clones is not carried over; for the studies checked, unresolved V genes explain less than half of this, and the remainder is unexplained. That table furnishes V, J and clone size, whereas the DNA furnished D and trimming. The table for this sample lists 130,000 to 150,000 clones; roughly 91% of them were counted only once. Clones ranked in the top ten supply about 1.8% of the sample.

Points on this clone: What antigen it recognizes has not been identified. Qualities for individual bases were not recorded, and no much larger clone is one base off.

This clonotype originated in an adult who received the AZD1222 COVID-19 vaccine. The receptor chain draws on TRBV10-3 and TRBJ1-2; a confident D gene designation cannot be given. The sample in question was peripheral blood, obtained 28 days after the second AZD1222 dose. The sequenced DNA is TGTGCCATCAGTGAGGGGCTCTATGGCTACACCTTC. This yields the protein CAISEGLYGYTF.